These T cell receptor beta chains were read from a single sample in a study of blood T cell repertoires in COVID-19. Produced via immunoSEQ multiplex PCR; TCRdb's table is partial and in-frame only. The data hold 400,000 to 500,000 clones, with about nine tenths observed a single time. The sequenced sample was peripheral blood. These receptors all stem from a woman aged 30 to 39 with active or convalescent COVID-19. The CDR3 runs from the conserved cysteine through the conserved F or W. The D gene is left open where the match is weak. Size tells how often a clone was seen (once, few, many) or the class of an expanded clone, and some rows leave it out.

CDR3aa,CDR3nt,j_gene,d_gene,abundance,v_gene
CASSQTTGVGTEAFF,TGTGCCAGCAGCCAAACTACAGGGGTCGGCACTGAAGCTTTCTTT,TRBJ1-1,TRBD1,NA,TRBV7-2
CSVDGASGNQETQYF,TGCAGCGTTGATGGGGCTAGCGGAAACCAAGAGACCCAGTACTTC,TRBJ2-5,TRBD2,NA,TRBV29-1
CASSFGGPTYEQYF,TGTGCCAGCAGTTTCGGGGGGCCTACCTACGAGCAGTACTTC,TRBJ2-7,NA,NA,TRBV27
CASSEGAASYEQYF,TGCGCCAGCAGCGAAGGGGCAGCCTCCTACGAGCAGTACTTC,TRBJ2-7,NA,once,TRBV4-1
CASSPKPGQGMGTEAFF,TGTGCCAGCTCACCGAAACCCGGACAGGGGATGGGCACTGAAGCTTTCTTT,TRBJ1-1,TRBD1,NA,TRBV18
CASSLAVNYGYTF,TGTGCCAGCAGTTTAGCCGTTAACTATGGCTACACCTTC,TRBJ1-2,NA,NA,TRBV12-3/TRBV12-4
CATSREEAINYWGRTEAFF,TGTGCCACCAGCAGAGAAGAGGCAATTAATTATTGGGGGCGGACTGAAGCTTTCTTT,TRBJ1-1,NA,once,TRBV15
CASSEELFPPTDTQYF,TGTGCCAGCAGTGAAGAACTATTTCCGCCCACAGATACGCAGTATTTT,TRBJ2-3,NA,NA,TRBV6-1
CSVAQETQYF,TGCAGCGTTGCTCAAGAGACCCAGTACTTC,TRBJ2-5,NA,NA,TRBV29-1
CASSYTDSTDTQYF,TGTGCCAGCAGTTACACAGATAGCACAGATACGCAGTATTTT,TRBJ2-3,NA,NA,TRBV6-5
CASSLDYRNTEAFF,TGTGCCAGCAGCTTAGATTACAGGAACACTGAAGCTTTCTTT,TRBJ1-1,NA,NA,TRBV7-2
CASKDPGTGTYEQYF,TGTGCCAGTAAAGATCCCGGGACAGGGACCTACGAGCAGTACTTC,TRBJ2-7,TRBD1,NA,TRBV6-5
CATSRGTSGSYNEQFF,TGTGCCACCAGCAGAGGGACTAGCGGCTCCTACAATGAGCAGTTCTTC,TRBJ2-1,TRBD2,NA,TRBV15
CASSDPPRGGNQETQYF,TGCGCCAGCAGTGACCCGCCCCGGGGGGGGAATCAAGAGACCCAGTACTTC,TRBJ2-5,TRBD2,NA,TRBV10-2
CASSYTGTNSNQPQHF,TGTGCCAGCAGTTACACAGGGACAAATAGCAATCAGCCCCAGCATTTT,TRBJ1-5,NA,NA,TRBV27
CASSVELAGGFYEQYF,TGTGCCAGCAGCGTAGAGTTAGCGGGGGGTTTCTACGAGCAGTACTTC,TRBJ2-7,TRBD2,NA,TRBV9
CASSLGLARGNEQFF,TGTGCCAGCAGTTTAGGTCTAGCGAGGGGCAATGAGCAGTTCTTC,TRBJ2-1,NA,few,TRBV27
CASSSLLGLAGENTGELFF,TGTGCCAGCAGTTCCCTCCTCGGACTAGCGGGAGAGAACACCGGGGAGCTGTTTTTT,TRBJ2-2,TRBD2,NA,TRBV27
CSVEDRGNTEAFF,TGCAGCGTTGAAGATCGGGGTAACACTGAAGCTTTCTTT,TRBJ1-1,NA,NA,TRBV29-1
CASSQEPVPGDTIYF,TGTGCCAGCAGCCAAGAACCGGTCCCTGGAGACACCATATATTTT,TRBJ1-3,NA,NA,TRBV3-1/TRBV3-2
CASSGGEWGQALF,TGTGCCAGCAGTGGGGGGGAGTGGGGACAGGCGCTCTTT,TRBJ1-4,TRBD1,NA,TRBV2
CASSLSHPGQGWYEQYF,TGTGCCAGCAGCTTATCGCACCCGGGACAGGGGTGGTACGAGCAGTACTTC,TRBJ2-7,TRBD1,few,TRBV7-6
CASSPRQGVHNSPLHF,TGTGCCAGTAGTCCACGACAAGGGGTCCATAATTCACCCCTCCACTTT,TRBJ1-6,NA,few,TRBV19
CASSDRRAEAFF,TGTGCCAGCAGTGATCGGAGGGCTGAAGCTTTCTTT,TRBJ1-1,NA,NA,TRBV2
CASSEPGDTDTQYF,TGTGCCAGCAGTGAGCCCGGGGACACAGATACGCAGTATTTT,TRBJ2-3,NA,NA,TRBV6-1
CASRTTGTGGNSPLHF,TGTGCCAGTAGAACGACCGGGACAGGGGGAAATTCACCCCTCCACTTT,TRBJ1-6,TRBD1,NA,TRBV19
CASSPPLGTASYEQYF,TGCGCCAGCAGCCCCCCATTGGGGACAGCCTCCTACGAGCAGTACTTC,TRBJ2-7,TRBD1,NA,TRBV5-1
CSGLSEIGNTIYF,TGCAGCGGACTCAGCGAGATTGGAAACACCATATATTTT,TRBJ1-3,NA,NA,TRBV29-1
CASSPERGANYGYTF,TGTGCCAGCAGTCCGGAGCGGGGGGCAAACTATGGCTACACCTTC,TRBJ1-2,NA,NA,TRBV6-5
CASSQGLPGNTIYF,TGTGCCAGCAGCCAGGGACTCCCTGGAAACACCATATATTTT,TRBJ1-3,NA,NA,TRBV3-1/TRBV3-2
CASSELSDIQYF,TGTGCCAGCAGTGAATTGTCGGACATTCAGTACTTC,TRBJ2-4,NA,NA,TRBV6-1
CASSLDQGTSRQPQHF,TGTGCCAGCAGCTTAGATCAGGGGACCTCAAGGCAGCCCCAGCATTTT,TRBJ1-5,NA,NA,TRBV7-9
CASSELTGFSYGYTF,TGCGCCAGCAGTGAGCTGACAGGATTTTCCTATGGCTACACCTTC,TRBJ1-2,NA,NA,TRBV10-2
CASSQDRGTGRNQPQHF,TGCGCCAGCAGCCAAGATCGCGGGACGGGGCGCAATCAGCCCCAGCATTTT,TRBJ1-5,NA,NA,TRBV4-1
CASSFAGRNTEAFF,TGTGCCAGCAGCTTTGCAGGAAGGAACACTGAAGCTTTCTTT,TRBJ1-1,NA,NA,TRBV5-6
CASSAGGRNQPQHF,TGTGCCAGCTCAGCAGGGGGGCGCAATCAGCCCCAGCATTTT,TRBJ1-5,TRBD1,NA,TRBV18
CASSQGPYNEQFF,TGCGCCAGCAGCCAAGGGCCCTACAATGAGCAGTTCTTC,TRBJ2-1,NA,NA,TRBV4-1
CASSLTGDIREKLFF,TGTGCCAGCAGTTTAACAGGGGACATTCGGGAAAAACTGTTTTTT,TRBJ1-4,TRBD1,NA,TRBV28
CASSQGQGEANYGYTF,TGCGCCAGCAGCCAGGGACAGGGGGAGGCTAACTATGGCTACACCTTC,TRBJ1-2,TRBD1,NA,TRBV4-1
CASSELRLAGLFDEQYF,TGTGCCAGCAGTGAATTGAGACTAGCGGGATTGTTTGACGAGCAGTACTTC,TRBJ2-7,TRBD2,NA,TRBV25-1
CASSGQGAGQPQHF,TGTGCCAGCAGTGGACAGGGGGCGGGTCAGCCCCAGCATTTT,TRBJ1-5,TRBD1,NA,TRBV2
CASSVGGSSYEQYF,TGTGCCAGCAGCGTTGGCGGTAGCTCCTACGAGCAGTACTTC,TRBJ2-7,NA,NA,TRBV9
CASSQDRQQPQHF,TGTGCCAGCAGCCAAGATCGCCAGCAGCCCCAGCATTTT,TRBJ1-5,NA,NA,TRBV3-1/TRBV3-2
CATSRGQVYSNQPQHF,TGTGCCACGTCGAGGGGACAGGTCTATAGCAATCAGCCCCAGCATTTT,TRBJ1-5,TRBD1,NA,TRBV19
CSAGGLAGETSYEQYF,TGCAGCGCCGGCGGACTAGCGGGAGAAACCTCCTACGAGCAGTACTTC,TRBJ2-7,TRBD2,once,TRBV29-1
CASSLVRYGSGNTIYF,TGTGCCAGCAGCTTAGTCCGCTATGGCTCTGGAAACACCATATATTTT,TRBJ1-3,NA,NA,TRBV7-2
CASGQYYGYTF,TGTGCCAGCGGACAGTATTATGGCTACACCTTC,TRBJ1-2,NA,NA,TRBV25-1
CASSEGLVTSYEQYF,TGTGCCAGCAGCGAGGGTCTAGTAACCTCCTACGAGCAGTACTTC,TRBJ2-7,NA,NA,TRBV6-5
CASQTPNLRAGYTF,TGTGCCAGCCAGACCCCAAACCTGCGGGCTGGCTACACCTTC,TRBJ1-2,NA,NA,TRBV19
CASSGTSGAFLGSREFF,TGTGCCAGCAGCGGGACTAGCGGGGCCTTCTTGGGGTCTCGCGAGTTCTTC,TRBJ2-1,TRBD2,NA,TRBV6-2/TRBV6-3
CASSLQANSPLHF,TGTGCCAGCAGTCTTCAGGCTAATTCACCCCTCCACTTT,TRBJ1-6,NA,few,TRBV11-2
CASSLGPRGPGPNSPLHF,TGCGCCAGCAGCTTGGGCCCCAGGGGTCCGGGCCCGAATTCACCCCTCCACTTT,TRBJ1-6,NA,NA,TRBV5-1
CASSQGQNSGNTIYF,TGTGCCAGCAGCCAAGGACAGAATTCTGGAAACACCATATATTTT,TRBJ1-3,NA,NA,TRBV3-1/TRBV3-2
CASSLSSYTDTQYF,TGTGCCAGCAGTTTAAGTAGTTACACAGATACGCAGTATTTT,TRBJ2-3,NA,NA,TRBV27